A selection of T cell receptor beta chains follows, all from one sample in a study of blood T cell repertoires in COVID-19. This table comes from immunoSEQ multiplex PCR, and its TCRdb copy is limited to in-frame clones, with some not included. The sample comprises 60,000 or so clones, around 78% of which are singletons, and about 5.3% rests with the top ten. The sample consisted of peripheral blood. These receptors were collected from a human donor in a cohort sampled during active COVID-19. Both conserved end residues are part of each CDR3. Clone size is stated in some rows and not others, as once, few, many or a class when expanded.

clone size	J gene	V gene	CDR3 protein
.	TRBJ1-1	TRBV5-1	CASSLGQGISEAFF
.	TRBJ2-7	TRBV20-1	CSASTGGLAGHYEQYF
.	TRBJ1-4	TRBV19	CASSIGGMNNEKLFF
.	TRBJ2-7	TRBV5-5	CASSSLGAGVSYEQYF
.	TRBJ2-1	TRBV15	CATSTPGVAGLVEQFF
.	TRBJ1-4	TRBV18	CASSPRGQVNEKLFF
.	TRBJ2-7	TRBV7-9	CASSTRDSSYEQYF
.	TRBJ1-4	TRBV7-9	CASRGGASSNEKLFF
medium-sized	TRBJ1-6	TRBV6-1	CASSVESPGGYNSPLHF
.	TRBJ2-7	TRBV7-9	CASSQGQGLNEQYF
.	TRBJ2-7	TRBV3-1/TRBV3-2	CASSQDRSSGEVSF
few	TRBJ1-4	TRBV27	CASSATGGYEKLFF
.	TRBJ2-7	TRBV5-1	CASSSAGALEQYF
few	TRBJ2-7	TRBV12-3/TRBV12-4	CASSFSLSYEQYF
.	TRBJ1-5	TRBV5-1	CASSLGGRYQPQHF
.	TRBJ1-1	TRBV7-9	CASSSRDTQTLNTEAFF
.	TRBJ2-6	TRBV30	CAWRGDRGTGANVLTF
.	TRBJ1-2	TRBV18	CASYSLGSLGYGYTF
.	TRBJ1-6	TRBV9	CASSANQGYNSPLHF
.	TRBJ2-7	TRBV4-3	CASSQELTEHYEQYF
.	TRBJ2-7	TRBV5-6	CASSSSGTPYYEQYF
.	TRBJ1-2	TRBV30	CAWSESWRFGYGYTF
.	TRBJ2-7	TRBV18	CASSLGTNSYEQYF
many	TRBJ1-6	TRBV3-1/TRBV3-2	CASSQHETQNSPLHF
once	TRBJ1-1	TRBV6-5	CASSYSSPQYTEAFF
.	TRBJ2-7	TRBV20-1	CSARGSYEQYF
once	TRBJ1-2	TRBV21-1	CASSKGRTKYGYTF
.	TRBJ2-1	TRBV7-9	CASSSWGGLAGVNEQFF
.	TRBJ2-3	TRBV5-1	CASSLAPGQGGTDTQYF
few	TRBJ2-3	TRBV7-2	CASSLQSSTDTQYF
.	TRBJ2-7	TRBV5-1	CASSGGTGDYEQYF
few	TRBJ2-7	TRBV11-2	CASSKGQGFGEQYF
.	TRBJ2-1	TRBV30	CAWSVGSGVYNEQFF
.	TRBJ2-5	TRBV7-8	CASSLPRLAGGGETQYF
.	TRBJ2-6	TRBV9	CASSARWGAGRSGANVLTF
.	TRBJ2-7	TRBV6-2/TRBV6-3	CASSSPYPGTNTYEQYF
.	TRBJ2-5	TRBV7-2	CASSLGGWRETQYF
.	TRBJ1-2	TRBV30	CAWIRTGEANYGYTF
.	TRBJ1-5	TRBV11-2	CASSLGYAGYSNQPQHF
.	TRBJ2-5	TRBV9	CASSVAGMADQETQYF
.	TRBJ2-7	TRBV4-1	CASSPGTASYEQYF
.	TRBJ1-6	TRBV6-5	CASSLTGDFYSPLHF
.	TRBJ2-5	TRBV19	CASSIVDSETQYF